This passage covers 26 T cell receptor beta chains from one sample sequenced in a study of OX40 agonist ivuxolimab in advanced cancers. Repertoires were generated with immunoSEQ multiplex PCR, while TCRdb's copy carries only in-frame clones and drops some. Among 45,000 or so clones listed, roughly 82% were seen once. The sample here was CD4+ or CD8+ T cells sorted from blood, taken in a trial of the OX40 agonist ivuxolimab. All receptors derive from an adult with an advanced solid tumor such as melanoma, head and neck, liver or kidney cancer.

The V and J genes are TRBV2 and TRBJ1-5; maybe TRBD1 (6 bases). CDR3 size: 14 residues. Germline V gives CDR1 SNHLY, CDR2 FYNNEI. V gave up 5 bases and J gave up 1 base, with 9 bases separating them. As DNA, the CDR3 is TGTGCCAGCAGTCCACAGGGAAGCAATCAGCCCCAGCATTTT. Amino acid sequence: CASSPQGSNQPQHF. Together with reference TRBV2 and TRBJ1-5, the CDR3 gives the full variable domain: EPEVTQTPSHQVTQMGQEVILRCVPISNHLYFYWYRQILGQKVEFLVSFYNNEISEKSEIFDDQFSVERPDGSNFTLKIRSTKLEDSAMYFCASSPQGSNQPQHFGDGTRLSIL.

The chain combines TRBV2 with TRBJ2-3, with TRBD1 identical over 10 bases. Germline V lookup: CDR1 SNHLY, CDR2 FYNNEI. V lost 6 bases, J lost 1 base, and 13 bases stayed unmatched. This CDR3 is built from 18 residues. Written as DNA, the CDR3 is TGTGCCAGCAGGACAGGGGGCGCCGGTTTTGATGGCACAGATACGCAGTATTTT. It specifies CASRTGGAGFDGTDTQYF.

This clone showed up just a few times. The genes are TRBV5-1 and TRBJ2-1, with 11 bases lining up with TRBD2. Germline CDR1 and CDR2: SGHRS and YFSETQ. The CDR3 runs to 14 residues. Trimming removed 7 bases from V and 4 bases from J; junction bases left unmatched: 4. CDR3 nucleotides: TGCGCCAGCGGGACTAGCGGCAATTACAATGAGCAGTTCTTC. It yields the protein CASGTSGNYNEQFF.

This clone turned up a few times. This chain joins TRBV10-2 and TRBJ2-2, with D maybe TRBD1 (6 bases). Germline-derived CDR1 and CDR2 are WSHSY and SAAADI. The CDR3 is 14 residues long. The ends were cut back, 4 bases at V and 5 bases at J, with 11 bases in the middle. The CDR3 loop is CASSAGTLTGELFF. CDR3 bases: TGCGCCAGCAGTGCAGGGACACTAACCGGGGAGCTGTTTTTT.

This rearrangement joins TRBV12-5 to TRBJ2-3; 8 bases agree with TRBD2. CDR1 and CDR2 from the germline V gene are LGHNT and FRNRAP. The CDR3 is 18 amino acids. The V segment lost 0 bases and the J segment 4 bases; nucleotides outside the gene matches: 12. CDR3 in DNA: TGTGCTAGTGGTTTGGTACGGGACGGGAGGGCCCTCGCAGATACGCAGTATTTT. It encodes CASGLVRDGRALADTQYF.

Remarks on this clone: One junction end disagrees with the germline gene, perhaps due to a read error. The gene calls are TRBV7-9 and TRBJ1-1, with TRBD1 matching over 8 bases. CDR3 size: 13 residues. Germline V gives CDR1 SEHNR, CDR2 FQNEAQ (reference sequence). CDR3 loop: CASSRQGNSEAFF. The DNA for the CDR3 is TGTGCCAGCAGTCGACAGGGGAACTCTGAAGCTTTCTTT.

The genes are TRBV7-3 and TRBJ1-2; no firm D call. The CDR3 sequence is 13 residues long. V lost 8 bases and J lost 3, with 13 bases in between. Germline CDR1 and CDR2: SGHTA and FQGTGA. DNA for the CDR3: TGTGCCAGCCGCGGGCCCTACGACTATGGCTACACCTTC. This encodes CASRGPYDYGYTF. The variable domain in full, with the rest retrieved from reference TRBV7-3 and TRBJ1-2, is GAGVSQTPSNKVTEKGKYVELRCDPISGHTALYWYRQSLGQGPEFLIYFQGTGAADDSGLPNDRFFAVRPEGSVSTLKIQRTERGDSAVYLCASRGPYDYGYTFGSGTRLTVV.

This chain's CDR3 is CSVRLTGGYTF. CDR3 nucleotides: TGCAGCGTTCGCCTGACAGGAGGCTACACCTTC. The chain combines TRBV29-1 with TRBJ1-2, with a tentative D call TRBD1 (6 bases). V was shortened by 5 bases and J by 8 bases, with 12 bases between the two germline ends. The CDR3 is 11 residues long. Germline loops: CDR1 SQVTM, CDR2 ANQGSEA.

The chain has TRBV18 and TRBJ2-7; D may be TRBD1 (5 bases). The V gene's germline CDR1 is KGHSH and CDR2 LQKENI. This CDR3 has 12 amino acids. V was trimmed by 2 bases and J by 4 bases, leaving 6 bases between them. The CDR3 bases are TGTGCCAGCTCACCAGCAGGGTACGAGCAGTACTTC. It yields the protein CASSPAGYEQYF.

The CDR3 region is CASSLARTGGKEKLFF. The CDR3 DNA sequence: TGTGCCAGCAGCTTAGCGAGGACAGGGGGCAAGGAAAAACTGTTTTTT. The chain has TRBV11-2 and TRBJ1-4; 11 nucleotides line up with TRBD1. J was trimmed by 8 bases and V by 1 base; bases with no gene match: 6. Looked up from germline, CDR1 is SGHAT and CDR2 is FQNNGV. This CDR3 comprises 16 residues.

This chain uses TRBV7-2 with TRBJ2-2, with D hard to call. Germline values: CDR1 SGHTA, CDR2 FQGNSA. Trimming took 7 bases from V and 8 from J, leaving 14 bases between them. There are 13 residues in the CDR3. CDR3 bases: TGTGCCAGCACCTACCGGGTGGGGGGGGAGCTGTTTTTT. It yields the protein CASTYRVGGELFF.

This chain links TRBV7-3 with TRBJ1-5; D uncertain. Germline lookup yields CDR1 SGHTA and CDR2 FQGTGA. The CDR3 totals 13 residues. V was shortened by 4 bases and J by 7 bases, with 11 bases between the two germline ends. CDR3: CASSSDLGQPQHF. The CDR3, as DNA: TGTGCCAGCAGCTCTGATTTGGGCCAGCCCCAGCATTTT. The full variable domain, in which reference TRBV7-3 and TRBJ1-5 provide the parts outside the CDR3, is GAGVSQTPSNKVTEKGKYVELRCDPISGHTALYWYRQSLGQGPEFLIYFQGTGAADDSGLPNDRFFAVRPEGSVSTLKIQRTERGDSAVYLCASSSDLGQPQHFGDGTRLSIL.

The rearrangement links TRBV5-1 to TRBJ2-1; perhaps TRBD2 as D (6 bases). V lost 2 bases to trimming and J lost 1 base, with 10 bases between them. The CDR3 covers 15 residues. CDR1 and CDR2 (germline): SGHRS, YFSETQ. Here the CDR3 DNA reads TGCGCCAGCAGCTTAACGGGAGCTTCCTACAATGAGCAGTTCTTC. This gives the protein CASSLTGASYNEQFF.

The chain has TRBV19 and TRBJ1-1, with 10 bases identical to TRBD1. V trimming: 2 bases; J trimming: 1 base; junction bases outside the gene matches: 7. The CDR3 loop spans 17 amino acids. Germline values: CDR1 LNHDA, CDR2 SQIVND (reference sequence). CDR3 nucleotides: TGTGCCAGTAGTATAATCGACAGGGGGCTAACGAACACTGAAGCTTTCTTT. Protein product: CASSIIDRGLTNTEAFF.

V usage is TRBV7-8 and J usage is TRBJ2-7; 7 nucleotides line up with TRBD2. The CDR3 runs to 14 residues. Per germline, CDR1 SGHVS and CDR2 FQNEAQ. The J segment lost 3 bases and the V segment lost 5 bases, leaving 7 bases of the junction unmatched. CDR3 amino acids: CASSPGTTYYEQYF. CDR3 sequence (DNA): TGTGCCAGCAGCCCCGGGACTACATACTACGAGCAGTACTTC.

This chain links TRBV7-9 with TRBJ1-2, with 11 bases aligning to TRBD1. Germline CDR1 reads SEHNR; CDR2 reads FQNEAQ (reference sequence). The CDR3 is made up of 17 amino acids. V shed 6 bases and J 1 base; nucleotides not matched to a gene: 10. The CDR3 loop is CASSGRDRGTLNYGYTF. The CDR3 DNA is TGTGCCAGCAGTGGTCGGGACAGGGGGACACTTAACTATGGCTACACCTTC.

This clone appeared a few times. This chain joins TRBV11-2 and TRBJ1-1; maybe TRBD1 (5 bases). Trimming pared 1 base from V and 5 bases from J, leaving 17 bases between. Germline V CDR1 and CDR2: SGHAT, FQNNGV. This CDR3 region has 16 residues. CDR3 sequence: CASSLGGLKGRTEAFF. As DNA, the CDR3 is TGTGCCAGCAGCTTAGGTGGGTTAAAGGGGAGGACTGAAGCTTTCTTT.

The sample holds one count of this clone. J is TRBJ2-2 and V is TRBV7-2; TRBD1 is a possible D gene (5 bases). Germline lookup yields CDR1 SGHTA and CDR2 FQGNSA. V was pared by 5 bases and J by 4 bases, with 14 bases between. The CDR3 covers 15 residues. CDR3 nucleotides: TGTGCCAGCAGCAGCCTGGCAGGGTCCACCGGGGAGCTGTTTTTT. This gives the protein CASSSLAGSTGELFF. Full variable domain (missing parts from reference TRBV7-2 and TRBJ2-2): GAGVSQSPSNKVTEKGKDVELRCDPISGHTALYWYRQSLGQGLEFLIYFQGNSAPDKSGLPSDRFSAERTGGSVSTLTIQRTQQEDSAVYLCASSSLAGSTGELFFGEGSRLTVL.

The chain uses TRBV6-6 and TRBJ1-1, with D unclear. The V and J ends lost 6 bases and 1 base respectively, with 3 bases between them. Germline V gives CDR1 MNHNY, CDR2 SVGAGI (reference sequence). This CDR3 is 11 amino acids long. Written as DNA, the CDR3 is TGTGCCAGCAGCCCGAACACTGAAGCTTTCTTT. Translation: CASSPNTEAFF.

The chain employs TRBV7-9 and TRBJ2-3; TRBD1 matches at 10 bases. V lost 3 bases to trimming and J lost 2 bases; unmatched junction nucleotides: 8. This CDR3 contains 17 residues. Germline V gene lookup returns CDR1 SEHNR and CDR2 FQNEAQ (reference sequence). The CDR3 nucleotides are TGTGCCAGCAGCTTTGCTCTGACAGGGGGCAACACAGATACGCAGTATTTT. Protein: CASSFALTGGNTDTQYF.

This chain's CDR3 is CASSWTGPLDYEQYF. The CDR3 coding sequence is TGTGCCAGCAGCTGGACAGGACCCCTTGACTACGAGCAGTACTTC. The rearrangement uses TRBV5-4 and TRBJ2-7; 7 bases are a match to TRBD1. The CDR3 runs 15 residues. Germline assignment: CDR1 SGHNT and CDR2 YYREEE (reference sequence). V lost 3 bases to trimming and J lost 3 bases; unmatched junction nucleotides: 9.

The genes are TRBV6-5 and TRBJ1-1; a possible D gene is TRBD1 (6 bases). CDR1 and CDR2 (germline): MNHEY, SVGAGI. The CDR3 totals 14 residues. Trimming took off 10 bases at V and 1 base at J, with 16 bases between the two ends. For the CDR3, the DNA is TGTGCCATCAAAACAGGGATGGAGAACACTGAAGCTTTCTTT. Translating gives CAIKTGMENTEAFF.

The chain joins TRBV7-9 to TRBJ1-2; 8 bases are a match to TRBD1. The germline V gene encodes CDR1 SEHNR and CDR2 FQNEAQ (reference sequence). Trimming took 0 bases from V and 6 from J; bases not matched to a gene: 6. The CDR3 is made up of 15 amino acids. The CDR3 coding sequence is TGTGCCAGCAGCTTAGCGGCAGGGGGCCGGGATGGCTACACCTTC. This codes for CASSLAAGGRDGYTF.

DNA of the CDR3: TGTGCCAGTAGTATAGTGGGGACAGATAGCAATCAGCCCCAGCATTTT. Translated, it gives CASSIVGTDSNQPQHF. The rearrangement uses TRBV19 and TRBJ1-5, with 7 bases matching TRBD1. The germline CDR1 and CDR2 sequences are LNHDA and SQIVND (reference sequence). This CDR3 comprises 16 residues. The J segment lost 0 bases and the V segment lost 1 base, leaving 3 bases of the junction unmatched.

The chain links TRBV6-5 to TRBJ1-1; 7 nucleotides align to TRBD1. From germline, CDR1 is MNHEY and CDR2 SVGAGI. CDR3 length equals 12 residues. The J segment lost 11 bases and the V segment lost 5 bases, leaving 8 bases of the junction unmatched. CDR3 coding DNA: TGTGCCAGCAGTCGCGCTCAGGGGGACGCTTTCTTT. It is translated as CASSRAQGDAFF.

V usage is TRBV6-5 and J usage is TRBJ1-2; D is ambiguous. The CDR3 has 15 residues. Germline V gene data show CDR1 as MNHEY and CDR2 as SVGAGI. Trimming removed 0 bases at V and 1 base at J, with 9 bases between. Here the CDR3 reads CASSYSNIVNYGYTF. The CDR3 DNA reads TGTGCCAGCAGTTACTCGAATATCGTTAACTATGGCTACACCTTC.